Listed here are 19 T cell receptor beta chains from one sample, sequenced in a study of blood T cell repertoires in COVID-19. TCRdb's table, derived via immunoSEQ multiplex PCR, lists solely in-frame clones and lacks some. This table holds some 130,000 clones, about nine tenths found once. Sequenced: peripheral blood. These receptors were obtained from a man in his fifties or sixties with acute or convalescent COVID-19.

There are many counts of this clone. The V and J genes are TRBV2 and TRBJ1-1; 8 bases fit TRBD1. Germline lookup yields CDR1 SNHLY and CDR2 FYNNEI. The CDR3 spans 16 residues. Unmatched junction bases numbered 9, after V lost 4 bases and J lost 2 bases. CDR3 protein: CASSVPGGAYNTEAFF. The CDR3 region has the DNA TGTGCCAGCAGTGTACCAGGGGGCGCGTATAACACTGAAGCTTTCTTT.

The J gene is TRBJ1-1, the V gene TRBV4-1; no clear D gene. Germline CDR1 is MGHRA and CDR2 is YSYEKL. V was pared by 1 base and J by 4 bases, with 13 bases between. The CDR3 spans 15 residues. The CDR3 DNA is TGCGCCAGCAGCCAAGGTCTTCAGGACTTCACTGAAGCTTTCTTT. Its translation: CASSQGLQDFTEAFF.

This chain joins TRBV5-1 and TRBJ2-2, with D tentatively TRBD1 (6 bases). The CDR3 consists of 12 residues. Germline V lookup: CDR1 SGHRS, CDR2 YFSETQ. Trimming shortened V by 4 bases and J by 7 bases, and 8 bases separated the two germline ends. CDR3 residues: CASSPQGGELFF. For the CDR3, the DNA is TGCGCCAGCAGCCCACAGGGCGGGGAGCTGTTTTTT.

The CDR3 coding sequence is TGCGCCAGCAGCTTCACAGGGGATGCAACTAATGAAAAACTGTTTTTT. Translation gives CASSFTGDATNEKLFF. V usage is TRBV5-1 and J usage is TRBJ1-4; 7 nucleotides agree with TRBD1. Germline V gene data show CDR1 as SGHRS and CDR2 as YFSETQ. The V segment lost 2 bases and the J segment 0 bases; nucleotides outside the gene matches: 4. The CDR3 extends over 16 amino acids.

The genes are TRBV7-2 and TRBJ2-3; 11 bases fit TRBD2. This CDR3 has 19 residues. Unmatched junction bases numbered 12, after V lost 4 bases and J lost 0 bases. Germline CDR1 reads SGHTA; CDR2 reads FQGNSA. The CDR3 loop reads CASSSPRNSGRASTDTQYF. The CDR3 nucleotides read TGTGCCAGCAGCTCCCCCCGGAATAGCGGGAGGGCTAGCACAGATACGCAGTATTTT.

Here the CDR3 reads CASSHQGVNGNTIYF. The CDR3 DNA is TGTGCCAGCAGCCATCAGGGGGTTAATGGAAACACCATATATTTT. This chain connects TRBV4-2 to TRBJ1-3; 7 nucleotides align to TRBD1. CDR1 is LGHNA, CDR2 YNFKEQ, per germline. V gave up 3 bases and J gave up 3 bases; unmatched junction bases: 5. The CDR3 runs to 15 residues.

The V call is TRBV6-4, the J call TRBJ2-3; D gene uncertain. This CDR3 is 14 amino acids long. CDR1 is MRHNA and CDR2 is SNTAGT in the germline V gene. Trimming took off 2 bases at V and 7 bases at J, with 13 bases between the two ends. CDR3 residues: CASSDTLGDYTQYF. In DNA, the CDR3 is TGTGCCAGCAGTGACACGCTTGGCGACTATACGCAGTATTTT.

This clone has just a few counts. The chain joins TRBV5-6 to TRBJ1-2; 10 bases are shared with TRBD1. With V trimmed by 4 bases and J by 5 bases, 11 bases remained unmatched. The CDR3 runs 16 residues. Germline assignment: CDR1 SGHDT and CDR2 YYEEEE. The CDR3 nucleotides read TGTGCCAGCAGCCCCGGGGCGGGACAGGGGATTTATGGCTACACCTTC. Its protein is CASSPGAGQGIYGYTF.

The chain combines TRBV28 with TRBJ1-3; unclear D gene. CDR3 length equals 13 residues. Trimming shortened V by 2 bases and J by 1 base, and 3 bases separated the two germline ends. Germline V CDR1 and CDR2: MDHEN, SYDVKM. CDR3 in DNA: TGTGCCAGCAGTTTAGTATCTGGAAACACCATATATTTT. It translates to CASSLVSGNTIYF.

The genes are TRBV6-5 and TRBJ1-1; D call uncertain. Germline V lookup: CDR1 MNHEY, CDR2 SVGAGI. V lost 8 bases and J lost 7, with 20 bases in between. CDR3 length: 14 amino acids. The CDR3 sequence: CASSSGRARVEAFF. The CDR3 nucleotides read TGTGCCAGCTCTTCCGGGAGGGCCCGAGTTGAAGCTTTCTTT.

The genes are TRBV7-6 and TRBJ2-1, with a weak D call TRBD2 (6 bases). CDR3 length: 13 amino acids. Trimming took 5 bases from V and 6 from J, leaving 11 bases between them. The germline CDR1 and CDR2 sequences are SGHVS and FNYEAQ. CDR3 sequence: CASSPTSFNEQFF. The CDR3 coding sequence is TGTGCCAGCAGCCCTACTAGCTTCAATGAGCAGTTCTTC.

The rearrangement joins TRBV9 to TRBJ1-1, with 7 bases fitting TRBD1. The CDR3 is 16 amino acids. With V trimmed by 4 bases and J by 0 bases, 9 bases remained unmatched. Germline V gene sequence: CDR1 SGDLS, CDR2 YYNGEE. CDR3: CASSPHPTGVNTEAFF. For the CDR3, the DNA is TGTGCCAGCAGCCCTCACCCTACAGGGGTGAACACTGAAGCTTTCTTT.

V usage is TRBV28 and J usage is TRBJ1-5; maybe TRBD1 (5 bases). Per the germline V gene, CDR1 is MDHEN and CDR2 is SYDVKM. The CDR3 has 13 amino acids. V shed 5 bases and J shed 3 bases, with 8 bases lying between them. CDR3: CASSGGTNQPQHF. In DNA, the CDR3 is TGTGCCAGCAGTGGGGGGACCAATCAGCCCCAGCATTTT.

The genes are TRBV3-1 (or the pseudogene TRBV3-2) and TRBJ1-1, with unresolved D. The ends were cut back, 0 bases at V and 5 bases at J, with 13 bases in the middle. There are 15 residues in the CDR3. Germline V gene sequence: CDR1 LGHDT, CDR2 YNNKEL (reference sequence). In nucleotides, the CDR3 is TGTGCCAGCAGCCAAGATAGCAAAGCCTTAACTGAAGCTTTCTTT. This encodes CASSQDSKALTEAFF.

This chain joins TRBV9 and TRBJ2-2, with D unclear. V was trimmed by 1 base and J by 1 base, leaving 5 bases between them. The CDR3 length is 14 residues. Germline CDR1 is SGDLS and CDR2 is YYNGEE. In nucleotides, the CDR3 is TGTGCCAGCAGCGTATCGGTGAACACCGGGGAGCTGTTTTTT. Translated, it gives CASSVSVNTGELFF.

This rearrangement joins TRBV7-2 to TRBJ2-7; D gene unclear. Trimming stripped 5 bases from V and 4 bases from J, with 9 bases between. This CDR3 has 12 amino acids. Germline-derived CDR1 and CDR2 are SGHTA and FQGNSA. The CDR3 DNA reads TGTGCCAGCAGCCCCAAACGGTACGAGCAGTACTTC. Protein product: CASSPKRYEQYF.

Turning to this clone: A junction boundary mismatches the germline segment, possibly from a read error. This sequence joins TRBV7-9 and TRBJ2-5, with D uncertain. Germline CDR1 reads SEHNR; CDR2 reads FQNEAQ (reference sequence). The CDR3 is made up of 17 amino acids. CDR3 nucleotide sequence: TGTGCCAGCAGCCCATATATGCTGGCGGTGAACCAAGAGGCCCAGTACTTC. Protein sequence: CASSPYMLAVNQEAQYF.

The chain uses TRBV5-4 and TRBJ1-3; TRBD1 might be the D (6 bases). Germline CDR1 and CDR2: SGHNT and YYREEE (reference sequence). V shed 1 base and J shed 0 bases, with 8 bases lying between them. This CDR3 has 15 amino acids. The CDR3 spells CASSLQGPSGNTIYF. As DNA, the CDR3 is TGTGCCAGCAGCTTGCAGGGGCCCTCTGGAAACACCATATATTTT.

CDR3 protein: CASFPTGGLRDTEAFF. The CDR3 nucleotides are TGCGCCAGCTTCCCTACAGGGGGCTTAAGGGACACTGAAGCTTTCTTT. The chain links TRBV5-1 to TRBJ1-1, with 9 bases matching TRBD1. The germline gives CDR1 SGHRS, CDR2 YFSETQ. The CDR3 length is 16 residues. After removal of 7 bases from V and 3 bases from J, the junction contained 13 bases not matched to a gene. The full variable domain, completed using reference TRBV5-1 and TRBJ1-1, is KAGVTQTPRYLIKTRGQQVTLSCSPISGHRSVSWYQQTPGQGLQFLFEYFSETQRNKGNFPGRFSGRQFSNSRSEMNVSTLELGDSALYLCASFPTGGLRDTEAFFGQGTRLTVV.